This passage covers 23 T cell receptor beta chains from one sample sequenced in a study of T cells in Graves' hyperthyroidism and ophthalmopathy. The source material, RNA transcripts, was used to amplify TCR beta CDR3 regions. When the TCR CDR3 underwent first-round RT-PCR, the HTBI primer set was used. TCRdb processed the multiplex PCR reads anew with MiXCR; each CDR3 protein has one entry. The data hold about 840,000 distinct CDR3 sequences, with around 38% observed a single time. The sample was blood. The receptors here all came from a man younger than 35 with Graves' hyperthyroidism.

The chain links TRBV13 to TRBJ1-1; D gene uncertain. Looked up from germline, CDR1 is PRHDT and CDR2 is FYEKMQ (reference sequence). The CDR3 is 16 amino acids. The V gene lost 5 bases and the J gene lost 3 bases, with 19 bases spanning the gap. The CDR3 spells CASSPLTADEDTEAFF. The CDR3 DNA follows: TGTGCCAGCAGCCCGCTGACCGCCGACGAGGACACTGAAGCTTTCTTT. Based on the CDR3 plus reference TRBV13 and TRBJ1-1, the full variable domain is AAGVIQSPRHLIKEKRETATLKCYPIPRHDTVYWYQQGPGQDPQFLISFYEKMQSDKGSIPDRFSAQQFSDYHSELNMSSLELGDSALYFCASSPLTADEDTEAFFGQGTRLTVV.

The chain joins TRBV6-6 to TRBJ1-6, with 11 bases fitting TRBD1. J lost 5 bases, V lost 4 bases, and 10 bases had no gene match. Germline loops: CDR1 MNHNY, CDR2 SVGAGI (reference sequence). This CDR3 is built from 18 residues. This chain's CDR3 is CASSFEGRDRGNNSPLHF. CDR3 coding DNA: TGTGCCAGCAGTTTCGAAGGGAGGGACAGGGGGAATAATTCACCCCTCCACTTT.

Only one count was recorded for this clonotype. The chain carries TRBV15 and TRBJ1-2; 7 nucleotides agree with TRBD1. The ends lost 5 bases at V and 6 bases at J; junction bases unmatched: 12. Germline V gives CDR1 LNHNV, CDR2 YYDKDF (reference sequence). CDR3 size: 15 residues. CDR3 in amino acids: CATSGGDHRGHGYTF. The DNA of the CDR3 is TGTGCCACCAGCGGAGGGGACCACAGGGGTCATGGCTACACCTTC.

This clonotype was detected ten times or more. The chain employs TRBV29-1 and TRBJ2-6, with 7 nucleotides matching TRBD1. Germline V CDR1 and CDR2: SQVTM, ANQGSEA. Trimming removed 0 bases from V and 3 bases from J; junction bases left unmatched: 2. The CDR3 has 15 residues. Here the CDR3 reads CSVEEPGGGANVLTF. The CDR3 DNA is TGCAGCGTTGAAGAACCAGGGGGTGGGGCCAACGTCCTGACTTTC.

This chain links TRBV7-9 with TRBJ1-4; unclear D gene. Trimming removed 8 bases from V and 2 bases from J, with 9 bases in between. The CDR3 contains 13 residues. Germline CDR1 reads SEHNR; CDR2 reads FQNEAQ (reference sequence). The CDR3 sequence: CASEVRTNEKLFF. The DNA for the CDR3 is TGTGCCAGCGAGGTCCGGACTAATGAAAAACTGTTTTTT. Based on the CDR3 plus reference TRBV7-9 and TRBJ1-4, the full variable domain is DTGVSQNPRHKITKRGQNVTFRCDPISEHNRLYWYRQTLGQGPEFLTYFQNEAQLEKSRLLSDRFSAERPKGSFSTLEIQRTEQGDSAMYLCASEVRTNEKLFFGSGTQLSVL.

This sequence joins TRBV4-1 and TRBJ2-6; no clear D. Trimming took 0 bases from V and 2 from J, leaving 8 bases between them. This CDR3 has 16 amino acids. Germline lookup yields CDR1 MGHRA and CDR2 YSYEKL. CDR3 coding DNA: TGCGCCAGCAGCCAAGATAAGGCGGCTGGGGCCAACGTCCTGACTTTC. Its translation is CASSQDKAAGANVLTF.

With regard to this clonotype: A read error may be the cause here, since a much bigger clone is one base away. The chain joins TRBV19 to TRBJ1-1, with 9 positions matching TRBD1. The CDR3 length is 15 residues. V trimming: 5 bases; J trimming: 9 bases; junction bases outside the gene matches: 13. CDR1 is LNHDA, CDR2 SQIVND, per germline (reference sequence). For the CDR3, the DNA is TGTGCCAGTAGTCCAGGGACAGGGCGGAAGAAGCAAGCTTTCTTT. It is translated as CASSPGTGRKKQAFF.

This clonotype was observed a few times. The V and J genes are TRBV7-2 and TRBJ2-7; 10 bases fit TRBD2. CDR3 length: 16 amino acids. Germline CDR1 SGHTA, CDR2 FQGNSA. Trimming took 1 base from V and 2 from J; bases not matched to a gene: 5. The CDR3 protein is CASSLVASGGTYEQYF. The CDR3 coding sequence is TGTGCCAGCAGCTTAGTGGCTAGCGGGGGTACCTACGAGCAGTACTTC.

At least ten counts were recorded for this clonotype. This chain connects TRBV2 to TRBJ1-1; maybe TRBD1 (5 bases). Trimming pared 5 bases from V and 7 bases from J, leaving 14 bases between. The germline V gene has CDR1 SNHLY and CDR2 FYNNEI. This CDR3 region has 13 residues. CDR3 loop: CASSYQGKGEAFF. DNA of the CDR3: TGTGCCAGCAGTTACCAGGGAAAGGGTGAAGCTTTCTTT.

This clonotype appeared a few times. The chain has TRBV7-9 and TRBJ2-5, with 9 bases matching TRBD1. The CDR3 totals 17 residues. V dropped 3 bases and J dropped 6; count of bases not matched to a gene: 14. From germline, CDR1 is SEHNR and CDR2 FQNEAQ (reference sequence). The CDR3 nucleotides are TGTGCCAGCAGCTTGGGTTACGCGGGACAGGGAAAACAGACCCAGTACTTC. It codes for CASSLGYAGQGKQTQYF.

This chain joins TRBV9 and TRBJ1-4; 7 nucleotides agree with TRBD1. The CDR3 sequence is 15 residues long. The trim removed 7 bases at V and 0 bases at J, leaving 6 bases unmatched. In germline, CDR1 is SGDLS, CDR2 YYNGEE. In nucleotides, the CDR3 is TGTGCCAGCGGTTCAGGGGGAGCAACTAATGAAAAACTGTTTTTT. This gives the protein CASGSGGATNEKLFF.

This clonotype was found a few times. This CDR3 is CASSYLIRGSGNQPQHF. The DNA of the CDR3 is TGTGCCAGCAGTTACCTTATCCGAGGGAGTGGCAATCAGCCCCAGCATTTT. The V and J genes are TRBV6-6 and TRBJ1-5, with D uncertain. Germline CDR1 reads MNHNY; CDR2 reads SVGAGI (reference sequence). The CDR3 contains 17 residues. V lost 2 bases, J lost 2 bases, and 16 bases lay in between.

The chain uses TRBV20-1 and TRBJ2-1; maybe TRBD2 (6 bases). Trimming removed 6 bases at V and 6 bases at J, with 18 bases between. The CDR3 is 14 residues long. Per germline, CDR1 DFQATT and CDR2 SNEGSKA (reference sequence). CDR3 coding DNA: TGCAGTGCAGACCGGGACTCCAAGTCCAATGAGCAGTTCTTC. It specifies CSADRDSKSNEQFF.

This clonotype was detected a few times. V is TRBV20-1 and J is TRBJ2-7; a weak D match, TRBD2 (5 bases). The germline V gene encodes CDR1 DFQATT and CDR2 SNEGSKA (reference sequence). Trimming shortened V by 6 bases and J by 0 bases, and 15 bases separated the two germline ends. The CDR3 spans 14 residues. DNA for the CDR3: TGCAGTGCCCTCGACCTAGCAAGCTCCTACGAGCAGTACTTC. Its translation is CSALDLASSYEQYF.

The V call is TRBV7-4, the J call TRBJ2-5, with 7 bases lining up with TRBD2. CDR3 length: 15 residues. Losses at the gene ends were 5 bases for V and 4 bases for J; bases not matched to a gene: 10. CDR1 and CDR2 from the germline V gene are SGHVT and SQSDAQ. CDR3 protein: CASSGSKGRGETQYF. CDR3 nucleotides: TGTGCCAGCAGCGGGTCAAAGGGGAGGGGAGAGACCCAGTACTTC. Full variable domain (rest looked up from reference TRBV7-4 and TRBJ2-5): GAGVSQSPRYKVAKRGRDVALRCDSISGHVTLYWYRQTLGQGSEVLTYSQSDAQRDKSGRPSGRFSAERPERSVSTLKIQRTEQGDSAVYLCASSGSKGRGETQYFGPGTRLLVL.

The chain employs TRBV11-2 and TRBJ1-2, with 7 bases aligning to TRBD1. Germline V lookup: CDR1 SGHAT, CDR2 FQNNGV. The CDR3 has 17 residues. The ends lost 3 bases at V and 3 bases at J; junction bases unmatched: 13. The CDR3: CASSFGPKGAGDYGYTF. The CDR3 coding sequence is TGTGCCAGCAGCTTCGGTCCCAAGGGGGCCGGGGACTATGGCTACACCTTC.

This clonotype was picked up a small number of times. The chain uses TRBV20-1 and TRBJ2-7; D possibly corresponds to TRBD1 (6 bases). V shed 0 bases and J shed 1 base, with 10 bases lying between them. The CDR3 sequence is 14 residues long. Looked up from germline, CDR1 is DFQATT and CDR2 is SNEGSKA (reference sequence). DNA of the CDR3: TGCAGTGCTAGAGAAGGGACACCGTCCTACGAGCAGTACTTC. This sequence encodes CSAREGTPSYEQYF.

This clonotype was seen ten or more times. The V and J genes are TRBV19 and TRBJ1-5; D remains unclear. With 1 base removed from V and 4 bases from J, the gap between germline ends came to 11 bases. Germline CDR1 and CDR2: LNHDA and SQIVND (reference sequence). The CDR3 is 15 amino acids. The CDR3 DNA reads TGTGCCAGTAGTATAGTCCGTGAGGGTAATCAGCCCCAGCATTTT. It translates to CASSIVREGNQPQHF.

This chain connects TRBV29-1 to TRBJ2-7; 9 nucleotides line up with TRBD2. CDR1 SQVTM and CDR2 ANQGSEA come from the germline V gene. The ends lost 8 bases at V and 5 bases at J; junction bases unmatched: 7. There are 12 residues in the CDR3. The CDR3 is CSLEGLANEQYF. CDR3 nucleotide sequence: TGCAGCCTCGAGGGACTAGCTAACGAGCAGTACTTC.

This clonotype has only one observation. The genes are TRBV9 and TRBJ1-2; D is possibly TRBD1 (6 bases). V shed 4 bases and J shed 10 bases, with 20 bases lying between them. The length of the CDR3 is 14 residues. The germline V gene has CDR1 SGDLS and CDR2 YYNGEE. DNA of the CDR3: TGTGCCAGCAGCCTCTGGGGAGGGGGGTACGACTACACCTTC. Its protein is CASSLWGGGYDYTF.

J is TRBJ1-1 and V is TRBV20-1; no firm D call. The CDR3 is 13 residues long. The V gene's germline CDR1 is DFQATT and CDR2 SNEGSKA (reference sequence). V lost 1 base and J lost 4, with 10 bases in between. The CDR3 sequence: CSARVRLRTEAFF. The CDR3 coding sequence is TGCAGTGCTAGAGTAAGGCTCCGCACTGAAGCTTTCTTT.

This clonotype turned up a few times. The CDR3 loop reads CASSVESRTGELFF. The DNA of the CDR3 is TGTGCCAGCAGCGTAGAGAGTCGCACCGGGGAGCTGTTTTTT. This chain uses TRBV9 with TRBJ2-2; D remains ambiguous. V was clipped by 0 bases and J by 4 bases, with 7 bases between them. Germline V gene sequence: CDR1 SGDLS, CDR2 YYNGEE. The CDR3 is 14 amino acids.

The genes are TRBV12-3 or TRBV12-4 and TRBJ1-1, with D maybe TRBD1 (5 bases). CDR3 length: 12 amino acids. V was pared by 6 bases and J by 11 bases, with 16 bases between. CDR3 region: CASSIDSLGAFF. The CDR3 DNA reads as TGTGCCAGCAGCATTGACAGCCTGGGGGCTTTCTTT.